This T cell receptor beta chain is drawn from a study of CD8+ T cells in alopecia areata. The overall study: The study gave treated patients oral tofacitinib at 5 to 10 mg twice daily. The study gave tofacitinib for 6 to 18 months, then 6 months off drug. Study results and caveats: In scalp samples, resident alphabeta T cells of normal skin are also sequenced. Lesional scalp exceeded normal scalp in clonality, especially in alopecia totalis/universalis.

This CDR3 is 15 amino acids long. J lost 6 bases, V lost 3 bases, and 3 bases had no gene match. CDR1 is LNHNV and CDR2 is YYDKDF in the germline V gene (reference sequence). In each case, RNA was isolated and then reverse transcribed into cDNA as the sequencing template. Profiling relied on immunoSEQ multiplex PCR, and the TCRdb table lists in-frame clones only, not all of them. The sample includes about 200,000 clones, approximately 61% seen only once; the top ten take approximately 1%. Treatment defined: oral pan-JAK inhibitor, 5-10 mg twice daily. About this clone itself: Its antigen is not identified.

The chain carries TRBV15 and TRBJ2-1; 12 positions match TRBD2. The source of this sequence is a human donor with alopecia areata. Specimen: CD4+ T cells sorted from blood, collected at week 24, from a patient treated with tofacitinib. This chain's CDR3 is CATSRGLAGRNEQFF. The DNA for the CDR3 is TGTGCCACCAGCAGGGGACTAGCGGGTCGCAATGAGCAGTTCTTC.